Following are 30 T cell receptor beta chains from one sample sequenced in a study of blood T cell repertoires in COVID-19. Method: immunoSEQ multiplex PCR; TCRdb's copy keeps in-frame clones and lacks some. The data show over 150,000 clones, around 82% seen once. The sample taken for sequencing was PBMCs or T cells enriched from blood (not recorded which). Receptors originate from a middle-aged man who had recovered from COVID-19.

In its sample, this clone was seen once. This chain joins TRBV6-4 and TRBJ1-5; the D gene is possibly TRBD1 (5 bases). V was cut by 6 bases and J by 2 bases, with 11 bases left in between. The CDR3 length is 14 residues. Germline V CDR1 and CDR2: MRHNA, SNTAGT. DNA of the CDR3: TGTGCCAGCAGGGGGGGACGTTGCAATCAGCCCCAGCATTTT. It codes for CASRGGRCNQPQHF.

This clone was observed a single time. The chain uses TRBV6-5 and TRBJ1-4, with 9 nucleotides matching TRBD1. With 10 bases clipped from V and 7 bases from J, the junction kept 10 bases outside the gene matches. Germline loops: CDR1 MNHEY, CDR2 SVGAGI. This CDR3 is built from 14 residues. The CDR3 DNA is TGTGCCATCCGACAGGGGGTTCAGGGTGAAAAACTGTTTTTT. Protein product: CAIRQGVQGEKLFF.

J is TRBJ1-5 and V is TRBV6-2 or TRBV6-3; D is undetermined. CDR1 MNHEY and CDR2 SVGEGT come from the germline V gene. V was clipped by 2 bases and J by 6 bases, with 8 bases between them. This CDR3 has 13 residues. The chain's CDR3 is CASSYIGLQPQHF. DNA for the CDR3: TGTGCCAGCAGTTACATAGGACTTCAGCCCCAGCATTTT.

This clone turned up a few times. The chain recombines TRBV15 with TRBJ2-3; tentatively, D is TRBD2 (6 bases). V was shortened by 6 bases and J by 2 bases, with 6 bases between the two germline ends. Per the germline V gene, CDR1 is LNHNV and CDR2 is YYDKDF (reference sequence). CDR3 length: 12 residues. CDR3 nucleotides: TGTGCCACCAGGGACTACACAGATACGCAGTATTTT. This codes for CATRDYTDTQYF. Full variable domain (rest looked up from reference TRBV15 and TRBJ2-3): DAMVIQNPRYQVTQFGKPVTLSCSQTLNHNVMYWYQQKSSQAPKLLFHYYDKDFNNEADTPDNFQSRRPNTSFCFLDIRSPGLGDTAMYLCATRDYTDTQYFGPGTRLTVL.

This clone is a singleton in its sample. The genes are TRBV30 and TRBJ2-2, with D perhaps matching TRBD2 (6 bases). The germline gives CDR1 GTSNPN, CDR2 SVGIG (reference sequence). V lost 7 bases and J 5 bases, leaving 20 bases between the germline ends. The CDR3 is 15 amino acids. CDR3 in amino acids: CASEAGSGVTGELFF. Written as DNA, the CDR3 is TGTGCCTCCGAAGCTGGGTCGGGAGTTACCGGGGAGCTGTTTTTT.

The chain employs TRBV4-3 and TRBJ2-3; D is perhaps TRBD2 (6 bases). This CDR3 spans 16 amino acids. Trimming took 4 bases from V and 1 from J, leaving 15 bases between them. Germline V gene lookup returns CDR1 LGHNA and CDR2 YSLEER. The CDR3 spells CASSRGRTAGTDTQYF. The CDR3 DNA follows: TGCGCCAGCAGCCGGGGGAGGACGGCCGGCACAGATACGCAGTATTTT.

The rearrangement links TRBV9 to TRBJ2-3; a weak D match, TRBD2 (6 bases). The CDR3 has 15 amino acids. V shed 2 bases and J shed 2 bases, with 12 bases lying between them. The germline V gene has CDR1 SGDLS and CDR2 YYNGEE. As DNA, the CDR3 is TGTGCCAGCAGCGTTAGCGGCTTCACCACAGATACGCAGTATTTT. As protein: CASSVSGFTTDTQYF.

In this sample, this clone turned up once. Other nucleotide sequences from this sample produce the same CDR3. In nucleotides, the CDR3 is TGTGCCAGCAGTTCGACTGGCGGCACTGAAGCTTTCTTT. Translated: CASSSTGGTEAFF. The chain recombines TRBV12-3 or TRBV12-4 with TRBJ1-1; D call uncertain. This CDR3 has 13 amino acids. Deletions cut 4 bases from V and 4 bases from J, with 10 bases between.

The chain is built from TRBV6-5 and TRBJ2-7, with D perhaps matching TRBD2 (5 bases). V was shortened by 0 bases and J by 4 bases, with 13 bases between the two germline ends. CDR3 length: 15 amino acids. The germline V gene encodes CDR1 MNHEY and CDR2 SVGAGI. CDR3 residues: CASSYSTATGYEQYV. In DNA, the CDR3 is TGTGCCAGCAGTTACTCGACGGCGACGGGATACGAGCAGTACGTC.

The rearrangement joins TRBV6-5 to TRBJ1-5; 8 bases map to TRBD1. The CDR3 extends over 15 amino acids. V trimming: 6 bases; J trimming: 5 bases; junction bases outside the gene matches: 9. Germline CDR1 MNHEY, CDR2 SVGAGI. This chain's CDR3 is CASSRGTGGDQPQHF. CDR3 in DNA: TGTGCCAGCAGCCGAGGGACAGGCGGCGATCAGCCCCAGCATTTT.

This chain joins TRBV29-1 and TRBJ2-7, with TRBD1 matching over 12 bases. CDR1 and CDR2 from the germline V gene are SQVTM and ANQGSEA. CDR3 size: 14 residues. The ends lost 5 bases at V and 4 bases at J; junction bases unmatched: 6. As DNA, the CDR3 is TGCAGCGTTACCGGGACAGGGGGCGGATACGAGCAGTACTTC. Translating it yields CSVTGTGGGYEQYF.

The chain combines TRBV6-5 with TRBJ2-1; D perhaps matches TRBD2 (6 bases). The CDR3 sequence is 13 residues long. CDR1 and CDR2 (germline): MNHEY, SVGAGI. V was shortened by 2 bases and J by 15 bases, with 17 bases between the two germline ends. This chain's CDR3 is CASSYTPWGEWFF. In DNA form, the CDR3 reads TGTGCCAGCAGTTACACCCCTTGGGGGGAGTGGTTCTTC.

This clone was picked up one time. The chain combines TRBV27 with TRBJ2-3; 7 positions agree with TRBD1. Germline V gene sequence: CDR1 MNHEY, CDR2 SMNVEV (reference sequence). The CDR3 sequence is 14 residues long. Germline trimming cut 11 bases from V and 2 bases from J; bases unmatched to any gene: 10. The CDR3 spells CARKRGHPTDTQYF. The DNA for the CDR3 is TGTGCCCGGAAGAGGGGGCACCCCACAGATACGCAGTATTTT.

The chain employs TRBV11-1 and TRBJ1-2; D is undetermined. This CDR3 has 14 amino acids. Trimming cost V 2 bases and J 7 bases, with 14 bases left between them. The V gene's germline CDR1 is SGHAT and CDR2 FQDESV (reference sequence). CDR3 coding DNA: TGTGCCAGCAGCTTAACAGATGGAGGAGGTGGCTACACCTTC. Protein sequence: CASSLTDGGGGYTF.

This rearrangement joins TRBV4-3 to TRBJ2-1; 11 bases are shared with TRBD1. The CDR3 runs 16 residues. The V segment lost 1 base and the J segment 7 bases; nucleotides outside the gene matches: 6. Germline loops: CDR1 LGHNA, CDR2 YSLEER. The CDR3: CASSQAGQGALNEQFF. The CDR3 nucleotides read TGCGCCAGCAGCCAAGCCGGACAGGGGGCTCTAAATGAGCAGTTCTTC.

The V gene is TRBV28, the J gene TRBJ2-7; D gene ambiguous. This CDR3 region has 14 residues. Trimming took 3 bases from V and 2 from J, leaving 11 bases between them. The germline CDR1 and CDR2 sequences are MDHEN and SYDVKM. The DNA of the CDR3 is TGTGCCAGCAGTTTGAGGTGGAGTCCCTACGAGCAGTACTTC. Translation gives CASSLRWSPYEQYF.

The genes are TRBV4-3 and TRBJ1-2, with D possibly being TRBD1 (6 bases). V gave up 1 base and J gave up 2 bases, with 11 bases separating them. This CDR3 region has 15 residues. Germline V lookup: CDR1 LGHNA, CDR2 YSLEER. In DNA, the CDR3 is TGCGCCAGCAGCCAAGCCGATACAGGGAACTATGGCTACACCTTC. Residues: CASSQADTGNYGYTF.

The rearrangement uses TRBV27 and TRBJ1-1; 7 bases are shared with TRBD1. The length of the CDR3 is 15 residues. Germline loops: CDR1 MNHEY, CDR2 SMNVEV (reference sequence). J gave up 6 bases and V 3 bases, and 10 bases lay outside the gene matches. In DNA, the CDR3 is TGTGCCAGCAGTTTCCGCCCAGGGGGAAGGCCTGAAGCTTTCTTT. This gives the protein CASSFRPGGRPEAFF.

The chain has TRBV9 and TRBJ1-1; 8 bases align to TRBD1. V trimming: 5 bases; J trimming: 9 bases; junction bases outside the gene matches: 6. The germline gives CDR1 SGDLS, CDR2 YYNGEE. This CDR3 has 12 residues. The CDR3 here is CASRASGGKAFF. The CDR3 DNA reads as TGTGCCAGCAGAGCGTCAGGGGGCAAAGCTTTCTTT. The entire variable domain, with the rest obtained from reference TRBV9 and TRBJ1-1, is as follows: DSGVTQTPKHLITATGQRVTLRCSPRSGDLSVYWYQQSLDQGLQFLIQYYNGEERAKGNILERFSAQQFPDLHSELNLSSLELGDSALYFCASRASGGKAFFGQGTRLTVV.

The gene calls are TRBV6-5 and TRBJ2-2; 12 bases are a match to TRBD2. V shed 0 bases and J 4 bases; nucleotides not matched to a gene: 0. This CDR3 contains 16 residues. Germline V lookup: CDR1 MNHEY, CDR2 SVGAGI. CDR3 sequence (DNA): TGTGCCAGCAGTTACTCGACTAGCGGGAGCACCGGGGAGCTGTTTTTT. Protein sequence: CASSYSTSGSTGELFF.

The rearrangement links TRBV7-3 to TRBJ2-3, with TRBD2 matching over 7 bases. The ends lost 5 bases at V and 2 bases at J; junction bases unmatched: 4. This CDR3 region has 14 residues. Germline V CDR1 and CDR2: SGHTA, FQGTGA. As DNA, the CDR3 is TGTGCCAGCAGCCTGGGGGGGAACACAGATACGCAGTATTTT. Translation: CASSLGGNTDTQYF.

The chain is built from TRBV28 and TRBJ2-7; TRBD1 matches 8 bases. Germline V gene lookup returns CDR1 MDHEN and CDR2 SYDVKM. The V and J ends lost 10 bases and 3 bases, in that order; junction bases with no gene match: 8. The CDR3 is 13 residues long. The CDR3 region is CAIGTGDIYEQYV. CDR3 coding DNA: TGTGCCATCGGGACAGGCGATATCTACGAGCAGTACGTC.

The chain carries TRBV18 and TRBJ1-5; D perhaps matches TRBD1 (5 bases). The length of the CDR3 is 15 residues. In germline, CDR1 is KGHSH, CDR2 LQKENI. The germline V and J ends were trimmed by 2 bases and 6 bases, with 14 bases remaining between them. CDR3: CASSPSAGQAQPQHF. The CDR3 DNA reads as TGTGCCAGCTCACCATCAGCGGGGCAGGCTCAGCCCCAGCATTTT.

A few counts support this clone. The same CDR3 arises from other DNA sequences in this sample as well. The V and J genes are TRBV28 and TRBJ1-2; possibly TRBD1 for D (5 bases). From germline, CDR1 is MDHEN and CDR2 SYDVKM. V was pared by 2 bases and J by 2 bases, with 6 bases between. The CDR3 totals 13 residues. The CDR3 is CASSLGGNYGYTF. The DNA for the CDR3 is TGTGCCAGCAGTTTAGGGGGGAACTATGGCTACACCTTC.

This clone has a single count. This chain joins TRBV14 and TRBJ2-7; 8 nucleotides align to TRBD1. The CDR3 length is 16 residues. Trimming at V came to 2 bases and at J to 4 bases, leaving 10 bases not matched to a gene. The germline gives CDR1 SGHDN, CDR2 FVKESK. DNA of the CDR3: TGTGCCAGCAGCCAACTAAGGACAGGGAGTCCTTACGAGCAGTACTTC. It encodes CASSQLRTGSPYEQYF. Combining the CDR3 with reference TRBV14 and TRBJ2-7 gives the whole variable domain EAGVTQFPSHSVIEKGQTVTLRCDPISGHDNLYWYRRVMGKEIKFLLHFVKESKQDESGMPNNRFLAERTGGTYSTLKVQPAELEDSGVYFCASSQLRTGSPYEQYFGPGTRLTVT.

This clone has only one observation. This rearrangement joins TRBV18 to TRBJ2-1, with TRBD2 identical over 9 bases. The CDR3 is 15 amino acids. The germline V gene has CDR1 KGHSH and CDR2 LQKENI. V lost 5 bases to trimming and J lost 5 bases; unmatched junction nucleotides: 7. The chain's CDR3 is CASSAPSGEHNEQFF. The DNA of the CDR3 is TGTGCCAGCTCAGCCCCTAGCGGGGAACACAATGAGCAGTTCTTC.

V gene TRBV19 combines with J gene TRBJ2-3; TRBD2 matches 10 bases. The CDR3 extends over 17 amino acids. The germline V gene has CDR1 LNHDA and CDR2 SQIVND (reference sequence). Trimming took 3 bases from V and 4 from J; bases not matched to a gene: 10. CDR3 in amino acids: CASSIFPSGRASDTQYF. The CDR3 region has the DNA TGTGCCAGTAGTATTTTCCCCAGCGGGAGGGCCTCAGATACGCAGTATTTT. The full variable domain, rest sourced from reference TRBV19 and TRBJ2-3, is DGGITQSPKYLFRKEGQNVTLSCEQNLNHDAMYWYRQDPGQGLRLIYYSQIVNDFQKGDIAEGYSVSREKKESFPLTVTSAQKNPTAFYLCASSIFPSGRASDTQYFGPGTRLTVL.

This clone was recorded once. CDR3 DNA sequence: TGTGCCATCAGTGAAGACAGGTACACAGATACGCAGTATTTT. Encoded protein: CAISEDRYTDTQYF. The V call is TRBV10-3, the J call TRBJ2-3, with D tentatively TRBD1 (6 bases). CDR3 length: 14 amino acids. Germline V gene lookup returns CDR1 ENHRY and CDR2 SYGVKD. Trimming took 3 bases from V and 2 from J, leaving 9 bases between them.

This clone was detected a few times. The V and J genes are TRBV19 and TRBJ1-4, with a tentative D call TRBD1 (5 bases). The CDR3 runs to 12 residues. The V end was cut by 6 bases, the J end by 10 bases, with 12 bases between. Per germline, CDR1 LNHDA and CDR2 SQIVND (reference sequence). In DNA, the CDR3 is TGTGCCAGTAGACGACAGAACGGAAAACTGTTTTTT. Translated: CASRRQNGKLFF.

The CDR3 sequence: CASSFGTGGTEAFF. CDR3 DNA: TGTGCCAGCAGTTTTGGGACAGGAGGCACTGAAGCTTTCTTT. V gene TRBV27 combines with J gene TRBJ1-1, with 8 bases identical to TRBD1. V trimming: 3 bases; J trimming: 4 bases; junction bases outside the gene matches: 4. Germline loops: CDR1 MNHEY, CDR2 SMNVEV (reference sequence). The length of the CDR3 is 14 residues.